Below, 9 T cell receptor beta chains from the same sample are listed, as sequenced in a study. Sequencing was performed with immunoSEQ multiplex PCR; in TCRdb, only in-frame clones are kept and a portion is missing. This sample carries roughly 68,000 clones, just over 90% of them seen once, and the ten largest clones take approximately 4.4%. The source material was PBMCs. The receptors were sampled from a middle-aged man with rheumatoid arthritis.

This chain joins TRBV6-5 and TRBJ2-5; TRBD1 agrees at 11 bases. The V gene's germline CDR1 is MNHEY and CDR2 SVGAGI. The ends lost 5 bases at V and 4 bases at J; junction bases unmatched: 3. This CDR3 is 14 amino acids long. The CDR3 DNA follows: TGTGCCAGCAGTAGGGACAGGGGGTTAGAGACCCAGTACTTC. It yields the protein CASSRDRGLETQYF.

The rearrangement uses TRBV7-3 and TRBJ2-2, with 7 bases identical to TRBD2. Trimming took 6 bases from V and 4 from J; bases not matched to a gene: 2. Germline CDR1 is SGHTA and CDR2 is FQGTGA. The CDR3 is 13 residues long. In nucleotides, the CDR3 is TGTGCCAGCAGTCCTAGCGGCACCGGGGAGCTGTTTTTT. Its protein is CASSPSGTGELFF.

The V and J genes are TRBV10-3 and TRBJ2-7; 11 nucleotides line up with TRBD1. V lost 3 bases to trimming and J lost 2 bases; unmatched junction nucleotides: 6. CDR3 size: 16 residues. CDR1 is ENHRY and CDR2 is SYGVKD in the germline V gene. In DNA, the CDR3 is TGTGCCATCAGTGACCAACCGGGACAGGGGGCCTACGAGCAGTACTTC. This gives the protein CAISDQPGQGAYEQYF.

By its share, this clone is medium-sized. The chain's CDR3 is CAWSPTTEAFF. DNA of the CDR3: TGTGCCTGGAGTCCGACCACTGAAGCTTTCTTT. The chain carries TRBV30 and TRBJ1-1; no clear D gene. Trimming removed 2 bases at V and 4 bases at J, with 5 bases between. The germline gives CDR1 GTSNPN, CDR2 SVGIG (reference sequence). The CDR3 length is 11 residues.

This clone has just a few counts. The rearrangement uses TRBV27 and TRBJ1-1; D is undetermined. Germline CDR1 MNHEY, CDR2 SMNVEV (reference sequence). V lost 3 bases to trimming and J lost 1 base, with 12 bases between them. The CDR3 is made up of 15 amino acids. CDR3 in amino acids: CASSFLNPKNTEAFF. The DNA for the CDR3 is TGTGCCAGCAGTTTCCTTAACCCCAAGAACACTGAAGCTTTCTTT.

This chain connects TRBV6-2 or TRBV6-3 to TRBJ2-7; weak D call: TRBD2 (6 bases). V lost 8 bases, J lost 7 bases, and 21 bases lay in between. Germline V lookup: CDR1 MNHEY, CDR2 SVGEGT. The CDR3 is 14 amino acids. The CDR3 DNA follows: TGTGCCAGCTGCCTTAGCGGCGGAAAGGGTGAGCAGTACTTC. Encoded protein: CASCLSGGKGEQYF.

The chain employs TRBV7-8 and TRBJ2-3; 7 nucleotides line up with TRBD2. The CDR3 has 17 residues. From germline, CDR1 is SGHVS and CDR2 FQNEAQ. J lost 2 bases, V lost 0 bases, and 8 bases had no gene match. The CDR3 nucleotides read TGTGCCAGCAGCTTAGCGATGGGTCTAGCGGTCACAGATACGCAGTATTTT. Amino acids: CASSLAMGLAVTDTQYF.

The chain couples TRBV6-5 to TRBJ1-3; perhaps TRBD1 as D (6 bases). Germline V CDR1 and CDR2: MNHEY, SVGAGI. With 0 bases removed from V and 0 bases from J, the gap between germline ends came to 9 bases. The CDR3 covers 16 residues. The CDR3, as DNA: TGTGCCAGCAGTTACTCCAGGGGACCCTCTGGAAACACCATATATTTT. It translates to CASSYSRGPSGNTIYF.

V gene TRBV28 combines with J gene TRBJ2-7, with no clear D. Germline loops: CDR1 MDHEN, CDR2 SYDVKM. V lost 8 bases, J lost 3 bases, and 5 bases lay in between. The CDR3 is 10 amino acids. CDR3 DNA sequence: TGTGCCAGCGGTCGCTACGAGCAGTACTTC. It encodes CASGRYEQYF.